Given below is one TCR beta chain in context. The sample is drawn from a study of shared clonotypes between healthy human individuals. Germline lookup yields CDR1 MGHDK and CDR2 SYGVNS. This CDR3 has 14 amino acids. With 0 bases removed from V and 5 bases from J, the gap between germline ends came to 7 bases. Assay: immunoSEQ multiplex PCR; the TCRdb copy retains only in-frame clones and omits some. Among about 960,000 clones listed, approximately 80% were seen once. J is TRBJ2-2 and V is TRBV25-1; D ambiguous. This receptor was identified in a man aged 18 to 29 in good health. The sequencing sample was made of memory CD4+ T cells sorted from blood. Subset: CD45RA-negative fraction. The DNA of the CDR3 is TGTGCCAGCAGTGAATACGGCAGGACCGGGGAGCTGTTTTTT. Encoded protein: CASSEYGRTGELFF.